Each of the 10 T cell receptor beta chains below was sequenced from the same sample in a study of cytomegalovirus exposure and HLA in healthy donors. PCR involved 60 Vbeta and 13 Jbeta primers. Method: immunoSEQ multiplex PCR; TCRdb's copy keeps in-frame clones and lacks some. The sample shows some 190,000 clones, 70% to 85% of them seen only once. The specimen was PBMCs. The receptors stem from a man between 18 and 35 years old in good health and CMV-seronegative.

The J gene is TRBJ1-2, the V gene TRBV6-5; TRBD1 might be the D (5 bases). Per germline, CDR1 MNHEY and CDR2 SVGAGI. V lost 2 bases to trimming and J lost 4 bases, with 11 bases between them. There are 14 residues in the CDR3. CDR3 region: CASSYEGASYGYTF. The CDR3 DNA reads TGTGCCAGCAGTTACGAAGGGGCCAGCTATGGCTACACCTTC.

Turning to this clone: The junction does not match germline at one end; this may be a read error. This rearrangement joins TRBV7-7 to TRBJ1-1; 7 bases match TRBD1. Germline V gives CDR1 SSHAT, CDR2 FNYEAQ (reference sequence). This CDR3 has 14 amino acids. The CDR3 coding sequence is TGTGCTAGCAATTTGACAGGGAGTAACACTGAAGCTTTCTTT. It codes for CASNLTGSNTEAFF.

The chain recombines TRBV7-3 with TRBJ2-3; the match to TRBD2 covers 12 bases. With V trimmed by 1 base and J by 2 bases, 4 bases remained unmatched. Germline lookup yields CDR1 SGHTA and CDR2 FQGTGA. The CDR3 extends over 17 amino acids. CDR3 sequence: CASSLMASGGVTDTQYF. The CDR3 nucleotides read TGTGCCAGCAGCTTAATGGCTAGCGGGGGGGTCACAGATACGCAGTATTTT.

This chain connects TRBV6-6 to TRBJ2-7; TRBD1 aligns across 8 bases. There are 16 residues in the CDR3. The germline CDR1 and CDR2 sequences are MNHNY and SVGAGI (reference sequence). The trim removed 0 bases at V and 4 bases at J, leaving 8 bases unmatched. The DNA for the CDR3 is TGTGCCAGCAGTTACTCACCGGGACAGGCTGCTTACGAGCAGTACTTC. Protein product: CASSYSPGQAAYEQYF.

The chain has TRBV30 and TRBJ2-4; TRBD2 aligns across 14 bases. The CDR3 is 18 residues long. Germline trimming cut 0 bases from V and 0 bases from J; bases unmatched to any gene: 4. Germline-derived CDR1 and CDR2 are GTSNPN and SVGIG (reference sequence). CDR3 bases: TGTGCCTGGAGTGTACGGACTAGCGGGGGGTTAGCCAAAAACATTCAGTACTTC. This gives the protein CAWSVRTSGGLAKNIQYF. The entire variable domain, with the rest obtained from reference TRBV30 and TRBJ2-4, is as follows: SQTIHQWPATLVQPVGSPLSLECTVEGTSNPNLYWYRQAAGRGLQLLFYSVGIGQISSEVPQNLSASRPQDRQFILSSKKLLLSDSGFYLCAWSVRTSGGLAKNIQYFGAGTRLSVL.

This chain joins TRBV6-6 and TRBJ2-7, with D unclear. The V and J ends lost 0 bases and 5 bases respectively, with 14 bases between them. CDR1 is MNHNY and CDR2 is SVGAGI in the germline V gene (reference sequence). This CDR3 comprises 15 residues. The CDR3 DNA is TGTGCCAGCAGTTACTCGGGCTCCGATATGGACGAGCAGTACTTC. Protein: CASSYSGSDMDEQYF.

The chain employs TRBV7-9 and TRBJ2-7; 8 bases line up with TRBD1. V was pared by 0 bases and J by 0 bases, with 7 bases of the junction left unmatched. Germline CDR1 is SEHNR and CDR2 is FQNEAQ (reference sequence). The CDR3 is made up of 17 amino acids. The CDR3 DNA reads as TGTGCCAGCAGCTTAGCGCAGCCAGGGGGCGGCTCCTACGAGCAGTACTTC. Protein: CASSLAQPGGGSYEQYF. Together with reference TRBV7-9 and TRBJ2-7, the CDR3 gives the full variable domain: DTGVSQNPRHKITKRGQNVTFRCDPISEHNRLYWYRQTLGQGPEFLTYFQNEAQLEKSRLLSDRFSAERPKGSFSTLEIQRTEQGDSAMYLCASSLAQPGGGSYEQYFGPGTRLTVT.

The rearrangement links TRBV15 to TRBJ1-5; 8 nucleotides line up with TRBD1. The CDR3 is made up of 16 amino acids. Trimming cost V 9 bases and J 0 bases; bases outside gene matches: 10. Germline V gene data show CDR1 as LNHNV and CDR2 as YYDKDF (reference sequence). In DNA, the CDR3 is TGTGCCACGTCAGGACAGGGACCCTATAGCAATCAGCCCCAGCATTTT. Translation: CATSGQGPYSNQPQHF.

J is TRBJ2-7 and V is TRBV5-1; 9 nucleotides match TRBD1. Germline CDR1 is SGHRS and CDR2 is YFSETQ. The CDR3 runs to 15 residues. Losses at the gene ends were 4 bases for V and 5 bases for J; bases not matched to a gene: 10. The CDR3 loop is CASSPRGQGSDEQYF. CDR3 nucleotide sequence: TGCGCCAGCAGCCCGCGGGGACAGGGTTCCGACGAGCAGTACTTC.

This clone appeared many times. At the DNA level, this CDR3 is encoded by other sequences in the same sample as well. The rearrangement uses TRBV5-1 and TRBJ2-7; no clear D. V was clipped by 0 bases and J by 2 bases, with 9 bases between them. The germline V gene has CDR1 SGHRS and CDR2 YFSETQ. The CDR3 has 14 amino acids. As DNA, the CDR3 is TGCGCCAGCAGCTTGGTCGTGAGTCCCTACGAGCAGTACTTC. Translation gives CASSLVVSPYEQYF.